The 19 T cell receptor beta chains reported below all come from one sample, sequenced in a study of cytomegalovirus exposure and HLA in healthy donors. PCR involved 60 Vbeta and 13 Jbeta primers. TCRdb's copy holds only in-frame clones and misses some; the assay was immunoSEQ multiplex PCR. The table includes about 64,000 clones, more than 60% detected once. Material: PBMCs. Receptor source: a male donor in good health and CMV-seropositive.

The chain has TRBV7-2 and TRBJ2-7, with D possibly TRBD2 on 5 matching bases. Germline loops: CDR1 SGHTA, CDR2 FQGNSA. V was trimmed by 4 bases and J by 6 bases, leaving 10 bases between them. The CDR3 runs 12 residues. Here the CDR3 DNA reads TGTGCCAGCAGCTATCTCGGGGTCGAGCAGTACTTC. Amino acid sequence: CASSYLGVEQYF.

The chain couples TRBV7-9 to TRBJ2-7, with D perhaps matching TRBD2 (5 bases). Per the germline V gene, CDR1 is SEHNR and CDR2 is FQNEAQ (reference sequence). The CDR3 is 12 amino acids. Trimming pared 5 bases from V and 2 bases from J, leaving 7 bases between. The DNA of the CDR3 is TGTGCCAGCAGCGCCGGGGCCTACGAGCAGTACTTC. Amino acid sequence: CASSAGAYEQYF. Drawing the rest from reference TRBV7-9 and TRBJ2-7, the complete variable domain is DTGVSQNPRHKITKRGQNVTFRCDPISEHNRLYWYRQTLGQGPEFLTYFQNEAQLEKSRLLSDRFSAERPKGSFSTLEIQRTEQGDSAMYLCASSAGAYEQYFGPGTRLTVT.

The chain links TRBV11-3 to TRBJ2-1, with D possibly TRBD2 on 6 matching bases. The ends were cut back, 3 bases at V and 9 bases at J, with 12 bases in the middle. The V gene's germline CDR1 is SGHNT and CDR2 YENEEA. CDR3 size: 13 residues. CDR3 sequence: CASSLGREAEQFF. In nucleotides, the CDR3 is TGTGCCAGCAGCTTGGGCAGGGAGGCTGAGCAGTTCTTC.

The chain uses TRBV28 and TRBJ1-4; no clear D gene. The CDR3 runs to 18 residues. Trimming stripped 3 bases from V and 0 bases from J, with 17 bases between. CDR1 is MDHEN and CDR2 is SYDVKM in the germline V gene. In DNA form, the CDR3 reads TGTGCCAGCAGTTTTTTGGGCCAGACCAGTGCAACTAATGAAAAACTGTTTTTT. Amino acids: CASSFLGQTSATNEKLFF.

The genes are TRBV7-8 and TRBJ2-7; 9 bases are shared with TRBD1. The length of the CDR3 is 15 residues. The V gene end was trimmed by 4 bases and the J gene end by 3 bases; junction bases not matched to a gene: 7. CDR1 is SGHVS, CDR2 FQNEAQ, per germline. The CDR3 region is CASSYTGGAVYEQYF. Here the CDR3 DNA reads TGTGCCAGCAGCTATACAGGGGGCGCAGTCTACGAGCAGTACTTC. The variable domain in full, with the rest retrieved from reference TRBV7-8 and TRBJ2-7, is GAGVSQSPRYKVAKRGQDVALRCDPISGHVSLFWYQQALGQGPEFLTYFQNEAQLDKSGLPSDRFFAERPEGSVSTLKIQRTQQEDSAVYLCASSYTGGAVYEQYFGPGTRLTVT.

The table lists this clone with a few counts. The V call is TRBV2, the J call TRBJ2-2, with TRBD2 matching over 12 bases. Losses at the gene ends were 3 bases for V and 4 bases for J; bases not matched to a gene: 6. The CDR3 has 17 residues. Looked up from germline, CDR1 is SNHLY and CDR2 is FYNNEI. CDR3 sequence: CASSDPSGGAGTGELFF. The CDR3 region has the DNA TGTGCCAGCAGTGACCCTAGCGGGGGGGCCGGCACCGGGGAGCTGTTTTTT.

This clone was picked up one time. In nucleotides, the CDR3 is TGTGCCAGCTCACCGGACAGGGTCTATGGCTACACCTTC. This gives the protein CASSPDRVYGYTF. The chain uses TRBV18 and TRBJ1-2; 8 positions match TRBD1. V lost 3 bases to trimming and J lost 4 bases; unmatched junction nucleotides: 1. Germline CDR1 and CDR2: KGHSH and LQKENI. The CDR3 runs to 13 residues.

The CDR3 region has the DNA TGCGCCAGCAGCTTTACGGGGGGGAACACTGAAGCTTTCTTT. The encoded protein is CASSFTGGNTEAFF. This sequence joins TRBV5-1 and TRBJ1-1, with a weak D call TRBD1 (5 bases). Trimming cost V 2 bases and J 1 base, with 9 bases left between them. This CDR3 contains 14 residues. From germline, CDR1 is SGHRS and CDR2 YFSETQ.

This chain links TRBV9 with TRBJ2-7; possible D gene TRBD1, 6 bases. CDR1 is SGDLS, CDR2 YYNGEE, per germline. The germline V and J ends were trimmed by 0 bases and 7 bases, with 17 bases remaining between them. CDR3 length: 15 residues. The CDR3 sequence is CASSVVDSTQREQYF. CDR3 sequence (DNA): TGTGCCAGCAGCGTAGTGGACAGCACTCAAAGAGAGCAGTACTTC.

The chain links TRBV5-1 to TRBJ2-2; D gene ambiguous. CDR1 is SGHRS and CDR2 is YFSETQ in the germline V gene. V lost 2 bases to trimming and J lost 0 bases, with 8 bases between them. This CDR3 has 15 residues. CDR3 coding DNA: TGCGCCAGCAGCTTCTCAACAGCGAACACCGGGGAGCTGTTTTTT. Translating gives CASSFSTANTGELFF. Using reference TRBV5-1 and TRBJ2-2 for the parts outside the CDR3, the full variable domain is KAGVTQTPRYLIKTRGQQVTLSCSPISGHRSVSWYQQTPGQGLQFLFEYFSETQRNKGNFPGRFSGRQFSNSRSEMNVSTLELGDSALYLCASSFSTANTGELFFGEGSRLTVL.

Written as DNA, the CDR3 is TGTGCCAGCAGCGTAGGGGGGCACAATGAAAAACTGTTTTTT. Its protein is CASSVGGHNEKLFF. This chain links TRBV9 with TRBJ1-4, with D tentatively TRBD1 (6 bases). The CDR3 totals 14 residues. The germline gives CDR1 SGDLS, CDR2 YYNGEE. Trimming removed 0 bases from V and 5 bases from J, with 8 bases in between.

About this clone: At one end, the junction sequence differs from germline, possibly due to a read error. DNA of the CDR3: TGTGCCGGCAGTGAATTCAGCGTCTATAATTCACCCCTCCACTTT. Encoded protein: CAGSEFSVYNSPLHF. The J gene is TRBJ1-6, the V gene TRBV6-1, with D unclear. There are 15 residues in the CDR3. CDR1 MNHNS and CDR2 SASEGT come from the germline V gene.

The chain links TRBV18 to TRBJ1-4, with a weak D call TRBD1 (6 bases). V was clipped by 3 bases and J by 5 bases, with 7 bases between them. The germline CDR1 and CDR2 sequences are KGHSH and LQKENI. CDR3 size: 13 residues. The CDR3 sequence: CASSPQGNEKLFF. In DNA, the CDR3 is TGTGCCAGCTCACCGCAGGGGAATGAAAAACTGTTTTTT.

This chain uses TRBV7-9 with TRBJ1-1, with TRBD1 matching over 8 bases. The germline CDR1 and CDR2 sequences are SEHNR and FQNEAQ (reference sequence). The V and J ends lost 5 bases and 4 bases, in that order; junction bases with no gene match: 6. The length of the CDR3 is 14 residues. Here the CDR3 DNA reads TGTGCCAGCAGCCCTCAGGGGGCGCCCACTGAAGCTTTCTTT. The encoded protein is CASSPQGAPTEAFF. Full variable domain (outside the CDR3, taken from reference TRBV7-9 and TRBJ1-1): DTGVSQNPRHKITKRGQNVTFRCDPISEHNRLYWYRQTLGQGPEFLTYFQNEAQLEKSRLLSDRFSAERPKGSFSTLEIQRTEQGDSAMYLCASSPQGAPTEAFFGQGTRLTVV.

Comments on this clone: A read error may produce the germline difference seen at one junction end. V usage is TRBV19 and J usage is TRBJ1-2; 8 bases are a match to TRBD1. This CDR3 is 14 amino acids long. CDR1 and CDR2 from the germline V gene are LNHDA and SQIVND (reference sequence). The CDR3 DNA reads TGTGCCAGTCGTATCCCGGACAGGGTTGACGGCTACACCTTC. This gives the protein CASRIPDRVDGYTF. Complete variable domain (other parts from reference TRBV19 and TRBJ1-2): DGGITQSPKYLFRKEGQNVTLSCEQNLNHDAMYWYRQDPGQGLRLIYYSQIVNDFQKGDIAEGYSVSREKKESFPLTVTSAQKNPTAFYLCASRIPDRVDGYTFGSGTRLTVV.

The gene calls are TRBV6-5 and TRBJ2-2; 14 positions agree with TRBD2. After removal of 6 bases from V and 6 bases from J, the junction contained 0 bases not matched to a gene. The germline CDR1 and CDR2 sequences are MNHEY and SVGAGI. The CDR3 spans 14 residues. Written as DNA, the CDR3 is TGTGCCAGCAGGACTAGCGGGGGGGCCGGGGAGCTGTTTTTT. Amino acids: CASRTSGGAGELFF.

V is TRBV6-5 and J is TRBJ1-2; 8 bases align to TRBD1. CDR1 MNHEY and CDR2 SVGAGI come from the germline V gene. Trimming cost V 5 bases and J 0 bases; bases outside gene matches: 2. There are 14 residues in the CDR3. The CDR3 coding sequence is TGTGCCAGCAGTAGGGGACAGGCTAACTATGGCTACACCTTC. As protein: CASSRGQANYGYTF.

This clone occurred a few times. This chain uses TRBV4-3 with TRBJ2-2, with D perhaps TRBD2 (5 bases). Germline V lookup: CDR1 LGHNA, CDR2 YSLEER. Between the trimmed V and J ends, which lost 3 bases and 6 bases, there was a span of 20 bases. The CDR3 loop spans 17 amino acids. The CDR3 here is CASSHPFTTNSAGELFF. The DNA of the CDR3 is TGCGCCAGCAGCCACCCCTTCACGACAAATAGCGCCGGGGAGCTGTTTTTT.

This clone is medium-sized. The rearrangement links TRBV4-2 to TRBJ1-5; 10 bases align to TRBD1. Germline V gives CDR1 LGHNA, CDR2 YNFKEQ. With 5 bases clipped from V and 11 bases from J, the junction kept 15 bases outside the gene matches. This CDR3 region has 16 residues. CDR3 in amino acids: CASSFSTGGLKGTQHF. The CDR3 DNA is TGTGCCAGCAGCTTTTCGACAGGGGGCTTAAAGGGGACCCAGCATTTT.